What follows describes a single T cell receptor (beta chain). Its specificity is unknown. Produced via immunoSEQ multiplex PCR; TCRdb's table is partial and in-frame only. The repertoire holds roughly 1 million clones, with around 76% as singletons. The sample originates from a study of shared clonotypes between healthy human individuals. The study enrolled healthy HIV-negative adults without recent acute infections or vaccinations as donors. Germline V gene lookup returns CDR1 KGHSH and CDR2 LQKENI. The V and J ends lost 5 bases and 2 bases respectively, with 15 bases between them. The CDR3 is 15 residues long. Study-level points and caveats: Relative to clonotypes present in all four donors, those not shared had lower generation probabilities.

The rearrangement joins TRBV18 to TRBJ1-2; D is unclear. Source material: memory CD4+ T cells sorted from blood. Specified subset: CD45RA-negative fraction. The clonotype originates from a young man in good health. CDR3 sequence (DNA): TGTGCCAGCTCATCTAACAGCGAGATCAACTATGGCTACACCTTC. It specifies CASSSNSEINYGYTF.